The T cell receptor (beta chain) under discussion was sequenced for a study of T cells in localized non-small cell lung cancer. Comments on this clone: Its cognate antigen is unknown.

Overall study results and limits: Among the tissues sampled, uninvolved adjacent lung had the highest T cell clonality, above tumor. Median about 58 top-100 tumor clones were shared with paired adjacent lung.

Data came from immunoSEQ multiplex PCR; TCRdb stores just in-frame clones and leaves some out. This sample has about 82,000 clones; around three quarters occur once, and the top ten carry roughly 19%. The sequence was obtained from a man aged 35 to 70 with stage II squamous cell lung carcinoma. The sequenced sample was PBMCs, obtained before any cancer treatment.

Written as DNA, the CDR3 is TGCGCCAGCAGCCAGATCTCGTCCGACTACACCTTC. It specifies CASSQISSDYTF. The J gene is TRBJ1-2, the V gene TRBV4-1; D is unresolved. Germline V lookup: CDR1 MGHRA, CDR2 YSYEKL. The CDR3 covers 12 residues. Trimming removed 3 bases from V and 10 bases from J, with 12 bases in between.